This T cell receptor beta chain was sequenced in a study of Ad26.COV2.S vaccination and SARS-CoV-2 variants. The CDR3 contains 18 residues. V was pared by 0 bases and J by 1 base, with 7 bases of the junction left unmatched. Per germline, CDR1 SGDLS and CDR2 YYNGEE. Specified treatment: 15 to 20 received Ad26.COV2.S at low or high dose, single or two shots; 5 received placebo; per-sample allocation not given. Sampling occurred on day 63 after the first vaccine or placebo injection. Repertoires were generated with immunoSEQ multiplex PCR, while TCRdb's copy carries only in-frame clones and drops some. The sample consists of 350,000 to 500,000 clones, roughly 90% of them appearing once.

The source is a person aged 18-60 years who received the Ad26.COV2.S COVID-19 vaccine or a placebo. Sample: peripheral blood, taken in a trial of Ad26.COV2.S vaccine versus placebo. V is TRBV9 and J is TRBJ2-6, with 7 bases that match TRBD1. For the CDR3, the DNA is TGTGCCAGCAGCGTAGTAGGGGGCGTTTATTCTGGGGCCAACGTCCTGACTTTC. It translates to CASSVVGGVYSGANVLTF.